Below, one T cell receptor (beta chain) is given with its context. Its antigen is undetermined. This record belongs to a study of T cell repertoires in cytomegalovirus infection. On the study more broadly: Both a matching HLA type and CMV infection were indicated by public TCR beta signatures. Study results and caveats: In two of eight donors, the top clonotype was HLA-C-restricted CMV-specific.

This CDR3 contains 18 residues. V dropped 1 base and J dropped 4; count of bases not matched to a gene: 12. Germline V gene data show CDR1 as LNHDA and CDR2 as SQIVND (reference sequence). TCRdb independently ran MiXCR on the reads; one entry per CDR3 protein. The data show approximately 500,000 distinct CDR3 sequences, 30% to 40% seen once. The sequenced sample was cultured PBMCs, obtained from culture after CMV antigen stimulation. The chain carries TRBV19 and TRBJ2-1; TRBD2 aligns across 8 bases. The sequence was collected from a human donor in good health (CMV status not recorded). Some clones in this sample may be carry-over from other donors' samples. CDR3 loop: CASSIGAGGLVTYNEQFF. The CDR3 nucleotides are TGTGCCAGTAGTATAGGTGCGGGAGGACTCGTCACTTACAATGAGCAGTTCTTC.